These 15 T cell receptor beta chains were all obtained from the same sample, sequenced in a study of control samples from healthy donors and cancer patients. Here immunoSEQ multiplex PCR was the method, and the copy in TCRdb shows in-frame clones only, minus some. This sample has about 110,000 clones, with approximately 82% found just once. Sequences were obtained from blood. These receptors all stem from a man aged 18 to 30 in good health.

This clone was observed many times. This chain links TRBV4-2 with TRBJ1-6, with no clear D. The length of the CDR3 is 15 residues. Germline CDR1 reads LGHNA; CDR2 reads YNFKEQ. Trimming left V 3 bases short and J 5 bases short, with 11 bases between. The CDR3 coding sequence is TGTGCCAGCAGCCATGGGTCAGGCAATAATTCACCCCTCCACTTT. Translated: CASSHGSGNNSPLHF.

The rearrangement links TRBV18 to TRBJ1-1; unclear D gene. V gave up 2 bases and J gave up 1 base, with 5 bases separating them. CDR3 length: 13 amino acids. CDR1 KGHSH and CDR2 LQKENI come from the germline V gene. DNA of the CDR3: TGTGCCAGCTCACCATGGGAGAACACTGAAGCTTTCTTT. The encoded protein is CASSPWENTEAFF.

The V gene is TRBV3-1 (or the pseudogene TRBV3-2), the J gene TRBJ2-1, with TRBD2 matching over 12 bases. The CDR3 sequence is 17 residues long. Germline CDR1 is LGHDT and CDR2 is YNNKEL (reference sequence). The ends lost 0 bases at V and 8 bases at J; junction bases unmatched: 8. CDR3 amino acids: CASSQDPTSGGMDEQFF. CDR3 in DNA: TGTGCCAGCAGCCAAGACCCGACTAGCGGGGGTATGGATGAGCAGTTCTTC.

The chain employs TRBV9 and TRBJ2-3; 11 nucleotides match TRBD2. Germline V gene data show CDR1 as SGDLS and CDR2 as YYNGEE. CDR3 length: 16 residues. J was trimmed by 2 bases and V by 1 base; bases with no gene match: 3. This CDR3 is CASSVLAGGHTDTQYF. In nucleotides, the CDR3 is TGTGCCAGCAGCGTACTAGCGGGGGGTCACACAGATACGCAGTATTTT.

The chain uses TRBV7-9 and TRBJ2-7; possible D gene TRBD1, 5 bases. This CDR3 region has 16 residues. The V and J ends lost 0 bases and 2 bases respectively, with 14 bases between them. Germline CDR1 reads SEHNR; CDR2 reads FQNEAQ (reference sequence). CDR3 nucleotide sequence: TGTGCCAGCAGCTTAGCGCTATCAGGACAAACCTACGAGCAGTACTTC. Translation: CASSLALSGQTYEQYF. The variable domain in full, completed from reference TRBV7-9 and TRBJ2-7, reads DTGVSQNPRHKITKRGQNVTFRCDPISEHNRLYWYRQTLGQGPEFLTYFQNEAQLEKSRLLSDRFSAERPKGSFSTLEIQRTEQGDSAMYLCASSLALSGQTYEQYFGPGTRLTVT.

The J gene is TRBJ1-5, the V gene TRBV10-3; D remains unclear. The V and J ends lost 7 bases and 1 base respectively, with 8 bases between them. This CDR3 contains 13 residues. Germline lookup yields CDR1 ENHRY and CDR2 SYGVKD. Here the CDR3 reads CAITGESNQPQHF. In DNA, the CDR3 is TGTGCCATCACAGGCGAGAGCAATCAGCCCCAGCATTTT.

V gene TRBV2 combines with J gene TRBJ2-7; 7 nucleotides agree with TRBD1. Per the germline V gene, CDR1 is SNHLY and CDR2 is FYNNEI. With V trimmed by 6 bases and J by 4 bases, 3 bases remained unmatched. The CDR3 totals 12 residues. CDR3 amino acids: CASRGRGYEQYF. Written as DNA, the CDR3 is TGTGCCAGCAGAGGCAGGGGGTACGAGCAGTACTTC.

Details on this clone: The sample carries other DNA sequences with the same CDR3. The V and J genes are TRBV4-2 and TRBJ2-5; 9 bases line up with TRBD2. Germline CDR1 is LGHNA and CDR2 is YNFKEQ. Trimming took 1 base from V and 5 from J; bases not matched to a gene: 8. CDR3 length equals 16 residues. This CDR3 is CASSQGGLARGETQYF. In DNA, the CDR3 is TGTGCCAGCAGCCAAGGGGGACTAGCTCGGGGGGAGACCCAGTACTTC.

V gene TRBV9 combines with J gene TRBJ2-4; D gene ambiguous. CDR1 and CDR2 from the germline V gene are SGDLS and YYNGEE. V lost 0 bases and J 3 bases, leaving 7 bases between the germline ends. The CDR3 runs to 14 residues. CDR3 loop: CASSVGGNKNIQYF. CDR3 DNA sequence: TGTGCCAGCAGCGTAGGCGGTAACAAAAACATTCAGTACTTC.

The V gene is TRBV5-1, the J gene TRBJ2-5; D is ambiguous. Per germline, CDR1 SGHRS and CDR2 YFSETQ. The CDR3 extends over 16 amino acids. The V end lost 3 bases, the J end lost 1 base, and 16 bases lay between the germline ends. CDR3 DNA: TGCGCCAGCAGCTGGGCCGGGTCCTCATCCCAAGAGACCCAGTACTTC. It codes for CASSWAGSSSQETQYF.

The CDR3 nucleotides are TGTGCCAGTAGTCCCCGAGGGTATGGCTACACCTTC. Its protein product is CASSPRGYGYTF. The rearrangement joins TRBV19 to TRBJ1-2; D uncertain. Germline assignment: CDR1 LNHDA and CDR2 SQIVND (reference sequence). Trimming removed 5 bases from V and 5 bases from J, with 9 bases in between. This CDR3 comprises 12 residues.

For the CDR3, the DNA is TGTGCCAGCAGCTTAGCGGGGGCCTTCTCCTACAATGAGCAGTTCTTC. This encodes CASSLAGAFSYNEQFF. V is TRBV7-8 and J is TRBJ2-1; D is possibly TRBD1 (6 bases). The V gene's germline CDR1 is SGHVS and CDR2 FQNEAQ. Trimming took off 0 bases at V and 0 bases at J, with 9 bases between the two ends. This CDR3 comprises 16 residues. Variable domain in full (rest from reference TRBV7-8 and TRBJ2-1): GAGVSQSPRYKVAKRGQDVALRCDPISGHVSLFWYQQALGQGPEFLTYFQNEAQLDKSGLPSDRFFAERPEGSVSTLKIQRTQQEDSAVYLCASSLAGAFSYNEQFFGPGTRLTVL.

The genes are TRBV2 and TRBJ1-2, with 10 nucleotides matching TRBD1. Germline V gives CDR1 SNHLY, CDR2 FYNNEI. The CDR3 covers 11 residues. V shed 8 bases, J shed 6 bases, and the junction held 0 bases outside the gene matches. CDR3 sequence reads: CASGQGDGYTF. The DNA of the CDR3 is TGTGCCAGCGGACAGGGGGATGGCTACACCTTC.

The J gene is TRBJ1-1, the V gene TRBV10-3, with 7 bases aligning to TRBD1. The trim removed 4 bases at V and 0 bases at J, leaving 2 bases unmatched. The germline V gene has CDR1 ENHRY and CDR2 SYGVKD. This CDR3 is built from 14 residues. CDR3 DNA: TGTGCCATCAGTGCGGGACAGATGAACACTGAAGCTTTCTTT. Protein product: CAISAGQMNTEAFF.

The CDR3: CASSVGGIESNYGYTF. CDR3 bases: TGTGCCAGCAGCGTAGGTGGGATAGAATCTAACTATGGCTACACCTTC. J is TRBJ1-2 and V is TRBV9; no clear D. Germline loops: CDR1 SGDLS, CDR2 YYNGEE. V dropped 0 bases and J dropped 0 bases, with 12 bases sitting between them. The CDR3 loop spans 16 amino acids.